The following is a T cell receptor beta chain sequence with its context. This specimen belongs to a study of blood T cell repertoires in COVID-19. Study-level information: T cells, B-cell-depleted T cells, or PBMCs provided the cDNA or gDNA that served as material.

Measured with immunoSEQ multiplex PCR; TCRdb has only the in-frame clones, and not every one. This table has 99,000 or so clones, 80% to 90% appearing once. V gave up 5 bases and J gave up 5 bases, with 15 bases separating them. Germline V gene lookup returns CDR1 SEHNR and CDR2 FQNEAQ (reference sequence). The CDR3 consists of 14 residues. The J gene is TRBJ2-5, the V gene TRBV7-9; D not resolved. The TCR comes from a man between 60 and 75 years old with acute or convalescent COVID-19. Input material: peripheral blood. CDR3 loop: CASSTTPLEETQYF. In nucleotides, the CDR3 is TGTGCCAGCAGCACGACACCTTTAGAGGAGACCCAGTACTTC. Combining the CDR3 with reference TRBV7-9 and TRBJ2-5 gives the whole variable domain DTGVSQNPRHKITKRGQNVTFRCDPISEHNRLYWYRQTLGQGPEFLTYFQNEAQLEKSRLLSDRFSAERPKGSFSTLEIQRTEQGDSAMYLCASSTTPLEETQYFGPGTRLLVL.